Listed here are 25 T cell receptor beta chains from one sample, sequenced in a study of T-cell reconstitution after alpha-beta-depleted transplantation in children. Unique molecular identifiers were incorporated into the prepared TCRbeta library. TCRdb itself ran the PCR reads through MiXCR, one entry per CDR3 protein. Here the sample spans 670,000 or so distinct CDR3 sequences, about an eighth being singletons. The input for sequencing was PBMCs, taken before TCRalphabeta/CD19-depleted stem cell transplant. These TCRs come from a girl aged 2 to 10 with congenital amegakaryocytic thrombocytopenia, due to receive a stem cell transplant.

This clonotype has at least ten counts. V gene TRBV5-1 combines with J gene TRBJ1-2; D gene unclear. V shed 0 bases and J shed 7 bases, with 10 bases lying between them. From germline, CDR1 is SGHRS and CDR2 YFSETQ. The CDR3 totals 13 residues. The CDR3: CASSLAGRSGYTF. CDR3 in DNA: TGCGCCAGCAGCTTGGCAGGCCGCAGTGGCTACACCTTC.

The CDR3 loop reads CANGYTWDTSPNLPEQFF. In DNA, the CDR3 is TGTGCTAACGGTTACACATGGGACACCTCGCCCAATCTACCAGAGCAGTTCTTC. This chain uses TRBV12-5 with TRBJ2-1; D might be TRBD1 (6 bases). CDR1 and CDR2 from the germline V gene are LGHNT and FRNRAP. This CDR3 contains 18 residues. V was cut by 10 bases and J by 10 bases, with 35 bases left in between.

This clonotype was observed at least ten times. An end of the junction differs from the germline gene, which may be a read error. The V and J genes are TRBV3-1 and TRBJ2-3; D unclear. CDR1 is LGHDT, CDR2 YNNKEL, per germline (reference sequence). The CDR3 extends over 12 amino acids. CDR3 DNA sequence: TGTGCCAGCAGCCAAGTAGGGCGGTGGTTGGATTTT. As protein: CASSQVGRWLDF.

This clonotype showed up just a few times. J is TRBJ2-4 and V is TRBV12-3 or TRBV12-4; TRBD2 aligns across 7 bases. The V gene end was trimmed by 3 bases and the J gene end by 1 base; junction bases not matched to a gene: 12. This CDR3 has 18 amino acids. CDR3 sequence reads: CASSLEREDRWAKNIQYF. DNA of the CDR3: TGTGCCAGCAGTTTGGAACGGGAGGATCGGTGGGCCAAAAACATTCAGTACTTC.

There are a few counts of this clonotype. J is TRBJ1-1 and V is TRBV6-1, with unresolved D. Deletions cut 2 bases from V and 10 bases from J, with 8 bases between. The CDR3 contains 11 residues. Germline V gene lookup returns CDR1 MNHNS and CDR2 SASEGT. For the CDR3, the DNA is TGTGCCAGCAGTGAAAAAGGTCGAGCTTTCTTT. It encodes CASSEKGRAFF.

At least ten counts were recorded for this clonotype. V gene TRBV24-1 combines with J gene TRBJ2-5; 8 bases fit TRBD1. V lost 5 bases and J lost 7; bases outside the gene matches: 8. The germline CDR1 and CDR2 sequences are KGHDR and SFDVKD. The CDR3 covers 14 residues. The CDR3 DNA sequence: TGTGCCACCAGTGCACAGGGGGATATTGGGACCCAGTACTTC. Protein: CATSAQGDIGTQYF.

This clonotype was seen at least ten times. CDR3 protein: CTVLADQYNEQFF. Written as DNA, the CDR3 is TGCACTGTCCTAGCGGACCAATACAATGAGCAGTTCTTC. The chain uses TRBV20-1 and TRBJ2-1, with TRBD2 matching 7 bases. Per germline, CDR1 DFQATT and CDR2 SNEGSKA (reference sequence). This CDR3 spans 13 amino acids.

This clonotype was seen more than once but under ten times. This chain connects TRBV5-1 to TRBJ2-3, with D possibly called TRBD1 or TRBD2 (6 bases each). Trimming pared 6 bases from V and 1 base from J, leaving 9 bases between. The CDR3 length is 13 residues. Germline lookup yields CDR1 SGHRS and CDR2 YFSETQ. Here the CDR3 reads CASKEGGTDTQYF. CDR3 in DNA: TGCGCCAGCAAGGAGGGGGGCACAGATACGCAGTATTTT.

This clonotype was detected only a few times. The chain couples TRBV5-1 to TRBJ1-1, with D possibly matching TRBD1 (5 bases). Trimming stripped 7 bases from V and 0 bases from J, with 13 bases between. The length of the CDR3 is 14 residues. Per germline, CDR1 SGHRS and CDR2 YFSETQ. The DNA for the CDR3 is TGCGCCAGCGCTGGGGCGGCAATGAACACTGAAGCTTTCTTT. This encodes CASAGAAMNTEAFF.

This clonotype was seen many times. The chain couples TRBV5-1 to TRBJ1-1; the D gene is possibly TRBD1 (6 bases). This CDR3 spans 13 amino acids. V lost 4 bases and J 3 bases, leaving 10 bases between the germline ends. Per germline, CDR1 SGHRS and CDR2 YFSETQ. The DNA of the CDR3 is TGCGCCAGCAGCCCGAGGGGGGACACTGAAGCTTTCTTT. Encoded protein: CASSPRGDTEAFF.

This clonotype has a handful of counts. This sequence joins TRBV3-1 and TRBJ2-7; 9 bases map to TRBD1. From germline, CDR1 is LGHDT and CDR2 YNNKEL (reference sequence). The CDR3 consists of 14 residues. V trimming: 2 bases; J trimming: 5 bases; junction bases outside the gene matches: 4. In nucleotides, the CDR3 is TGTGCCAGCAGCCAACCTGGGACAGGGCACGAGCAGTACTTC. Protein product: CASSQPGTGHEQYF.

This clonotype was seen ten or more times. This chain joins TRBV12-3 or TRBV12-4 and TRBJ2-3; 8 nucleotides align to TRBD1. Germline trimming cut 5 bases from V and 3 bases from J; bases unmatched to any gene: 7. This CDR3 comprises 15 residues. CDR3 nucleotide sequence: TGTGCCAGCAGTGACCAGGGGGCTGAGACAGATACGCAGTATTTT. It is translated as CASSDQGAETDTQYF.

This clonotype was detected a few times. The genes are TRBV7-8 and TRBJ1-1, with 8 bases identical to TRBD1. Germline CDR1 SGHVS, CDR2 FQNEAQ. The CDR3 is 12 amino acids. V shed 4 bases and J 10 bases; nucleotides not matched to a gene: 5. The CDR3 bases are TGTGCCAGCAGCTCGGACAGGGAAAGAGCTTTCTTT. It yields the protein CASSSDRERAFF.

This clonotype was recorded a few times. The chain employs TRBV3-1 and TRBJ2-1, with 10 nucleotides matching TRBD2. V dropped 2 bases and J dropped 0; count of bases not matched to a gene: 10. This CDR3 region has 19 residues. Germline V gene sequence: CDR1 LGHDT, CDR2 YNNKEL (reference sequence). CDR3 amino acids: CASSQSWASGRDSYNEQFF. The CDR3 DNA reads TGTGCCAGCAGCCAATCTTGGGCTAGCGGGAGAGACTCCTACAATGAGCAGTTCTTC.

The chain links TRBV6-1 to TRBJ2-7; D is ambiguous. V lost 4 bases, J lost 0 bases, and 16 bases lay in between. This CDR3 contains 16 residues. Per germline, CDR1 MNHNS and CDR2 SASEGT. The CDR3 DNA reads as TGTGCCAGCAGTGGAGCCTGGGGTCGAAACTCCTACGAGCAGTACTTC. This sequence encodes CASSGAWGRNSYEQYF.

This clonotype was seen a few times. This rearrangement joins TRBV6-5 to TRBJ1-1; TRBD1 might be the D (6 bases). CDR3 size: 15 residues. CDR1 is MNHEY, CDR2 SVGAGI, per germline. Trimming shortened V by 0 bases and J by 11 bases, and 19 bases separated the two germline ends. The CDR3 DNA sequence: TGTGCCAGCAGTTACTCGAGGTCGGCAGGGGCTCGGGCTTTCTTT. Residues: CASSYSRSAGARAFF.

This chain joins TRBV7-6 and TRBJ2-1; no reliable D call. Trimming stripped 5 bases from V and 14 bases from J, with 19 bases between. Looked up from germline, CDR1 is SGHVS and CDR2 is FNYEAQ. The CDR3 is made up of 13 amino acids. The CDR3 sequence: CASSPPRCERKFF. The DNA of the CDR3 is TGTGCCAGCAGCCCCCCGAGGTGCGAGCGCAAGTTCTTC.

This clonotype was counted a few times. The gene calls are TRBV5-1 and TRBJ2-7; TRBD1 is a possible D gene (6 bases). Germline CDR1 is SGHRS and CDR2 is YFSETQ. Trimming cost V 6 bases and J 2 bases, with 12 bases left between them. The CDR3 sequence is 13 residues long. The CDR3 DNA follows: TGCGCCAGCACTTTAGACAGGCCCTACGAGCAGTACTTC. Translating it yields CASTLDRPYEQYF.

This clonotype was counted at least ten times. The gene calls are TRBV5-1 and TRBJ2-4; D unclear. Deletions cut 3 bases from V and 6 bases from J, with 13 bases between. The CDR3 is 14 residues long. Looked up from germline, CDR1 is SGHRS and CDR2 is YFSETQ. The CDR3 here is CASSSGAPSNIQYF. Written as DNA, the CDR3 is TGCGCCAGCAGCTCAGGCGCGCCATCAAACATTCAGTACTTC.

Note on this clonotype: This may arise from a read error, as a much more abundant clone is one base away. The CDR3 coding sequence is TGCGCCACCAGCTATGGGATCAATCAGCCCCAGCATTTT. Translation gives CATSYGINQPQHF. The rearrangement joins TRBV5-1 to TRBJ1-5; D is unclear. Germline values: CDR1 SGHRS, CDR2 YFSETQ. The CDR3 has 13 amino acids.

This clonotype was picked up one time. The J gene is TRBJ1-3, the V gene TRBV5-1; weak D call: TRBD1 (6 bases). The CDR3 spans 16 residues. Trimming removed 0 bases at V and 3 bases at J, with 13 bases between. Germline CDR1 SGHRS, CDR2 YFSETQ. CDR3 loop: CASSLEEQGFGNTIYF. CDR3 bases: TGCGCCAGCAGCTTGGAAGAGCAGGGGTTTGGAAACACCATATATTTT.

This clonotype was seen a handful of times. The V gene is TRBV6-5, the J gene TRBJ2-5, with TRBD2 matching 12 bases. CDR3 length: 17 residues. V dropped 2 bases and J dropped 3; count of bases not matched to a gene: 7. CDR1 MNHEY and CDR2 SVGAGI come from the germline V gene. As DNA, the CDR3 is TGTGCCAGCAGTTACGGCCCAGGACTAGCGGGGAAAGAGACCCAGTACTTC. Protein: CASSYGPGLAGKETQYF.

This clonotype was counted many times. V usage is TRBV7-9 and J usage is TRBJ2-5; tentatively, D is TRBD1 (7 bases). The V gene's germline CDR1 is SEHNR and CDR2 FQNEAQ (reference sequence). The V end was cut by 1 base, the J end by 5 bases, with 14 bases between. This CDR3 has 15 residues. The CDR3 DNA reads TGTGCCAGCAGCTTAGGACAGGGAGGCCGTGAGACCCAGTACTTC. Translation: CASSLGQGGRETQYF.

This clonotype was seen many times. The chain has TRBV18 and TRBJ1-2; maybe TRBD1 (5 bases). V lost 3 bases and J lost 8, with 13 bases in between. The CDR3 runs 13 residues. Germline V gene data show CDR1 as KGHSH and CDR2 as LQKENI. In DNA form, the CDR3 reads TGTGCCAGCTCACCGAGTAGGGGCGTAGGCTACACCTTC. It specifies CASSPSRGVGYTF.

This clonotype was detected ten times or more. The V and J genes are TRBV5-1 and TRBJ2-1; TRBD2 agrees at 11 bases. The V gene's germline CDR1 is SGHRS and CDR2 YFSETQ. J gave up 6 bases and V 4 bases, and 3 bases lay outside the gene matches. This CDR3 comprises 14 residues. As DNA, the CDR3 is TGCGCCAGCAGCCCGGGGACTAGCGGCAATGAGCAGTTCTTC. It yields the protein CASSPGTSGNEQFF.